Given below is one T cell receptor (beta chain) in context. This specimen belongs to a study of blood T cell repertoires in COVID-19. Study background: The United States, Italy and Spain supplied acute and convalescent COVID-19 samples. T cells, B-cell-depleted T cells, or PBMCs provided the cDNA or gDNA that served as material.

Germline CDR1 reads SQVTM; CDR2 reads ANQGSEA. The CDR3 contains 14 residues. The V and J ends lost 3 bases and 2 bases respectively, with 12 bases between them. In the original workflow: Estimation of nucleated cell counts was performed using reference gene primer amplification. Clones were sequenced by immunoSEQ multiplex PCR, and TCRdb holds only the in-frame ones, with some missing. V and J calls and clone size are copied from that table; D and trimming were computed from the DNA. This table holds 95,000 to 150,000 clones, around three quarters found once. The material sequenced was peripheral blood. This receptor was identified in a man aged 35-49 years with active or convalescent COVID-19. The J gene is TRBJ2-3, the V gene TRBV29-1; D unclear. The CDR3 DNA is TGCAGCGTTGATCGGAGAGACGACACAGATACGCAGTATTTT. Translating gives CSVDRRDDTDTQYF.